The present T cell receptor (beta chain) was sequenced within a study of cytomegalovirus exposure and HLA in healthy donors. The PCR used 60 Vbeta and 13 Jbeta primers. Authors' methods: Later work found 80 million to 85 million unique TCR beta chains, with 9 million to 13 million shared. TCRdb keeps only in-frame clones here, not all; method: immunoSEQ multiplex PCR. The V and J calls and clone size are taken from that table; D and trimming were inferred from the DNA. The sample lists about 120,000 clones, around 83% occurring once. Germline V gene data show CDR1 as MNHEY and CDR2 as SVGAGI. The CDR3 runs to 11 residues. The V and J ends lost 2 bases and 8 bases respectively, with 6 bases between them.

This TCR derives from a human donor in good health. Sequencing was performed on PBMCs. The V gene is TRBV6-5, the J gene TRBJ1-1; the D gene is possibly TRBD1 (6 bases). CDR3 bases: TGTGCCAGCAGTTACGGACAGGAAGCTTTCTTT. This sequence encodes CASSYGQEAFF.